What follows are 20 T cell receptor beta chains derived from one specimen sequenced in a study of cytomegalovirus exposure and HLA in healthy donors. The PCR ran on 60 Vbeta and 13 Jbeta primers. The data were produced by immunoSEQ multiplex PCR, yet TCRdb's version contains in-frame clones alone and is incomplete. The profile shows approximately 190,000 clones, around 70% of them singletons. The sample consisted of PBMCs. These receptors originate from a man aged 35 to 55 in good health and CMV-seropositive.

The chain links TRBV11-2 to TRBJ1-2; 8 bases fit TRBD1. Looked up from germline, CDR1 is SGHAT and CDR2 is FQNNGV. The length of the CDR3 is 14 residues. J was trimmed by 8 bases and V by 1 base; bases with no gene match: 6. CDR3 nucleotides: TGTGCCAGCAGCTTAGCGCAGGGGGCGCGGGGCTACACCTTC. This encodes CASSLAQGARGYTF.

The CDR3 sequence is CAARTSGGELETQYF. CDR3 coding DNA: TGTGCCGCTAGGACTAGCGGGGGGGAACTGGAGACCCAGTACTTC. The chain has TRBV10-3 and TRBJ2-5; 15 bases are shared with TRBD2. The germline V gene encodes CDR1 ENHRY and CDR2 SYGVKD. The CDR3 is 15 amino acids. V shed 11 bases and J 5 bases; nucleotides not matched to a gene: 9.

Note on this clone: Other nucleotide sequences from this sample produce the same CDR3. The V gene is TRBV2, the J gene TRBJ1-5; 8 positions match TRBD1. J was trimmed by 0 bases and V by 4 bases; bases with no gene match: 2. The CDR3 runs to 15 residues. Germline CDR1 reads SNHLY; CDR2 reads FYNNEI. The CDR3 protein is CASSGGQVSNQPQHF. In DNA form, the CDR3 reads TGTGCCAGCAGTGGGGGACAGGTTAGCAATCAGCCCCAGCATTTT.

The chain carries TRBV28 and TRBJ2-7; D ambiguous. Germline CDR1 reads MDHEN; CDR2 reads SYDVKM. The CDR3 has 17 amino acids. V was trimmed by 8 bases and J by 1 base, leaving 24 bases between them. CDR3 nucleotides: TGTGCCAGCTCCTTTAGCTGGCGTGGTGGCGAATCCTACGAGCAGTACTTC. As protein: CASSFSWRGGESYEQYF.

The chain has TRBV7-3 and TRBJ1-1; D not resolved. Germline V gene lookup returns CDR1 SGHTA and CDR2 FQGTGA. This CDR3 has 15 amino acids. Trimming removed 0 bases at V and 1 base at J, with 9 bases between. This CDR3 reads CASSLTGGPNTEAFF. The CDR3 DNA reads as TGTGCCAGCAGCTTAACAGGAGGTCCGAACACTGAAGCTTTCTTT.

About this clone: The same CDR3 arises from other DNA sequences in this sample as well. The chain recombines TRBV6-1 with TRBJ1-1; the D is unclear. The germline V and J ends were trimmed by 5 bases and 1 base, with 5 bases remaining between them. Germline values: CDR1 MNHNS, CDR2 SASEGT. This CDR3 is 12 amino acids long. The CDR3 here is CASSRGNTEAFF. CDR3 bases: TGTGCCAGCAGTAGAGGGAACACTGAAGCTTTCTTT.

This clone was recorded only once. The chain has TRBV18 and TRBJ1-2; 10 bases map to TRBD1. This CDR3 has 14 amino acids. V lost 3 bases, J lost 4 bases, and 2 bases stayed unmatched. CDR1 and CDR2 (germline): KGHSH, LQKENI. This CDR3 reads CASSPGTGVYGYTF. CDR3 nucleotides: TGTGCCAGCTCACCCGGGACAGGGGTCTATGGCTACACCTTC.

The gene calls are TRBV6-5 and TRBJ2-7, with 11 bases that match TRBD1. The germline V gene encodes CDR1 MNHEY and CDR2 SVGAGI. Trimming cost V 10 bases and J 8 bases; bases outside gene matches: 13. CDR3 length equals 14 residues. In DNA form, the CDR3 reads TGTGCCACCTCGCTGCCGGGACAGGGGGATCAGCAGTACTTC. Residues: CATSLPGQGDQQYF.

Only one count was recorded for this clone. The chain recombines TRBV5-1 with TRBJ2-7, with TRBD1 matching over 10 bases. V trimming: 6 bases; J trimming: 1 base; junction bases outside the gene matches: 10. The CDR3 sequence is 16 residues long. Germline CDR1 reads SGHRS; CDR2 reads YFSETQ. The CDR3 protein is CASKNFRDRGSYEQYF. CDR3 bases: TGCGCCAGCAAAAACTTCCGGGACAGGGGATCCTACGAGCAGTACTTC.

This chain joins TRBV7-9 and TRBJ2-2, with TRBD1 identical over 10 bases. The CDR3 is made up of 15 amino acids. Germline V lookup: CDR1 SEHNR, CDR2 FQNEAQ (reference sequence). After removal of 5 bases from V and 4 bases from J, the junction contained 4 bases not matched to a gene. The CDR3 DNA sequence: TGTGCCAGCAGCCCCGGGACAGGGGTCACCGGGGAGCTGTTTTTT. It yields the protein CASSPGTGVTGELFF.

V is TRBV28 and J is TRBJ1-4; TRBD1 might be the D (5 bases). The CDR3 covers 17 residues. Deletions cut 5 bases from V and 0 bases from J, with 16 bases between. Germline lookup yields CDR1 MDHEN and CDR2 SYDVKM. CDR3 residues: CASSIGGRAATNEKLFF. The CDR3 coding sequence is TGTGCCAGCAGTATCGGGGGAAGAGCGGCAACTAATGAAAAACTGTTTTTT.

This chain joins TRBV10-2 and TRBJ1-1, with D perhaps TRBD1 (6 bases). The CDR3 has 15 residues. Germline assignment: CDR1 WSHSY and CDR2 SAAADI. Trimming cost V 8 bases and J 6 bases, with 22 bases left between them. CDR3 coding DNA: TGCGCCAGCCTCGAAGGTAGGGGGAGGGGGGCTGAAGCTTTCTTT. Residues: CASLEGRGRGAEAFF.

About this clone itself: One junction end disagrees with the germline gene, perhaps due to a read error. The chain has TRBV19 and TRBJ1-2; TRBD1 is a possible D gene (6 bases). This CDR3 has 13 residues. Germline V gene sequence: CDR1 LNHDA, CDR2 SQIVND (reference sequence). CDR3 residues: CASSLEGGYGYTF. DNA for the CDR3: TGTGCCAGTAGTTTAGAGGGGGGATATGGCTACACCTTC. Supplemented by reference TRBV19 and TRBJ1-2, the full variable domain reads DGGITQSPKYLFRKEGQNVTLSCEQNLNHDAMYWYRQDPGQGLRLIYYSQIVNDFQKGDIAEGYSVSREKKESFPLTVTSAQKNPTAFYLCASSLEGGYGYTFGSGTRLTVV.

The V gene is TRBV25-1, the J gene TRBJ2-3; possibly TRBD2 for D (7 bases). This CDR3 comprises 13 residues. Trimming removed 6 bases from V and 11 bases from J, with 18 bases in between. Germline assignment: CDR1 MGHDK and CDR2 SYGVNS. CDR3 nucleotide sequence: TGTGCCAGCAGGGGGGGGACAACTGGGAAGCAGTATTTT. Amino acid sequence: CASRGGTTGKQYF.

CDR3: CASSPGVDSPFYEQYF. For the CDR3, the DNA is TGTGCCAGCAGTCCAGGGGTGGACAGTCCTTTCTACGAGCAGTACTTC. This chain links TRBV11-2 with TRBJ2-7, with D perhaps TRBD1 (6 bases). Germline CDR1 is SGHAT and CDR2 is FQNNGV. V was pared by 6 bases and J by 3 bases, with 21 bases between. The CDR3 sequence is 16 residues long.

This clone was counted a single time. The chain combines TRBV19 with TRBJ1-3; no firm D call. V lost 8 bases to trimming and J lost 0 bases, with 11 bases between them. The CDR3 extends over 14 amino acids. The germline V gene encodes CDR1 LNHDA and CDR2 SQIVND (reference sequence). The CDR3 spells CASGSGPSGNTIYF. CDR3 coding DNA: TGTGCCAGTGGCAGCGGACCCTCTGGAAACACCATATATTTT.

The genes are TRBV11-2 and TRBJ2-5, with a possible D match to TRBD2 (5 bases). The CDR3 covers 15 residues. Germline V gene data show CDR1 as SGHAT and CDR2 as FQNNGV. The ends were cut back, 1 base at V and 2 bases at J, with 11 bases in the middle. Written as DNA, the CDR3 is TGTGCCAGCAGCTTAGGGAACGGGGAACAAGAGACCCAGTACTTC. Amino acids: CASSLGNGEQETQYF.

The CDR3 region has the DNA TGTGCCAGCAGCTCTCCGAGCACAGATACGCAGTATTTT. It yields the protein CASSSPSTDTQYF. The chain carries TRBV11-1 and TRBJ2-3; no firm D call. CDR1 SGHAT and CDR2 FQDESV come from the germline V gene (reference sequence). The CDR3 extends over 13 amino acids. Deletions cut 4 bases from V and 0 bases from J, with 5 bases between.

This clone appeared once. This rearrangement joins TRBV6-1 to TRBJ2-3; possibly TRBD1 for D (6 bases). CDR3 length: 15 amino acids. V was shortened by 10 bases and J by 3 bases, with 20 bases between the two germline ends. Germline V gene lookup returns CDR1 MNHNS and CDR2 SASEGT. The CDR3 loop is CATRPGTGTTDTQYF. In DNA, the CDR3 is TGTGCCACCCGACCGGGCACAGGGACGACAGATACGCAGTATTTT.

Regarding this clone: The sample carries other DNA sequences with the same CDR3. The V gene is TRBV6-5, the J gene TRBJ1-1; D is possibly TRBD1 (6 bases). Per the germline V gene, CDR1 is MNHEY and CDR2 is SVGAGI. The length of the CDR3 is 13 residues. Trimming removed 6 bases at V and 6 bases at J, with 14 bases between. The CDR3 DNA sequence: TGTGCCAGCAGAGGGGGGGGCCTCGCTGAAGCTTTCTTT. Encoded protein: CASRGGGLAEAFF.